This T cell receptor (beta chain) was obtained from a study of beta chain features in type 1 diabetes. General study findings and limits: Insertions at VDJ junctions were less frequent in type 1 diabetes patients. These patients also deleted more nucleotides at the same junctions. In every one of the four CD4+ subsets, TCRB CDR3s were moderately but significantly shorter in Type 1 diabetes patients.

Reverse transcription of all isolated RNA meant that expressed TCRB transcripts were sequenced. Profiled with immunoSEQ multiplex PCR; TCRdb holds only in-frame clones, not every one. Altogether hundreds of thousands of clones are present, around an eighth being singletons, with the ten largest covering 0.02% to 0.025%. V was clipped by 6 bases and J by 0 bases, with 11 bases between them. This CDR3 has 14 residues. Germline CDR1 SEHNR, CDR2 FQNEAQ (reference sequence). Turning to this clone: As yet, its antigen is unknown.

This TCR derives from a young man with type 1 diabetes. The rearrangement joins TRBV7-9 to TRBJ1-1; D is unresolved. The material sequenced was naive CD4+ T cells from blood. The CDR3: CASRPDGMNTEAFF. In DNA, the CDR3 is TGTGCCAGCAGACCCGACGGGATGAACACTGAAGCTTTCTTT.